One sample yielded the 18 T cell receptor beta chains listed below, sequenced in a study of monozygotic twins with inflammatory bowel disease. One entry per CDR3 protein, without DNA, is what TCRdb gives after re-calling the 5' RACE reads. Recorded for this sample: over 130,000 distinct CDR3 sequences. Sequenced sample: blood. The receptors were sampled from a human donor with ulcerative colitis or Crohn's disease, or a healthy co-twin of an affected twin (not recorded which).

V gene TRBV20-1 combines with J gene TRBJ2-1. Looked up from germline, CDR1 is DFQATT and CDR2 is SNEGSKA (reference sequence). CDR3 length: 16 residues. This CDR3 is CSARGVRGTSDNEQFF.

CDR3: CASSLHDLWRCTF. The chain carries TRBV28 and TRBJ1-2. The germline V gene encodes CDR1 MDHEN and CDR2 SYDVKM. This CDR3 comprises 13 residues.

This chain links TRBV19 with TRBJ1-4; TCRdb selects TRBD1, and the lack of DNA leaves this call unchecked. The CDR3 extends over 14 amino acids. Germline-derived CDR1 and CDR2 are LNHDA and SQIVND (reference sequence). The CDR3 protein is CASSAGTENEKLFF.

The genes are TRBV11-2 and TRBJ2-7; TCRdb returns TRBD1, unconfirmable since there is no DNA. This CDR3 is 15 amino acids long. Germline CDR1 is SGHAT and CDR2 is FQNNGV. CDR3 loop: CASSWGQATVYEQYF. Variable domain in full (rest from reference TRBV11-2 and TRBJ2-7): EAGVAQSPRYKIIEKRQSVAFWCNPISGHATLYWYQQILGQGPKLLIQFQNNGVVDDSQLPKDRFSAERLKGVDSTLKIQPAKLEDSAVYLCASSWGQATVYEQYFGPGTRLTVT.

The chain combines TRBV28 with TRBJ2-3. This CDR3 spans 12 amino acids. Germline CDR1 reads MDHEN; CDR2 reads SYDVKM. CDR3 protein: CASSLAGSAQYF.

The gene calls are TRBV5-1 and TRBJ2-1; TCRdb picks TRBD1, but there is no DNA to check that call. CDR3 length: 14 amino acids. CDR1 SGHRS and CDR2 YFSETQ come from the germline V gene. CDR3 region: CASSPLGGENEQFF.

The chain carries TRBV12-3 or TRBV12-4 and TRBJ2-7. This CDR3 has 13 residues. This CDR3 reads CASSFAGFYEQYF.

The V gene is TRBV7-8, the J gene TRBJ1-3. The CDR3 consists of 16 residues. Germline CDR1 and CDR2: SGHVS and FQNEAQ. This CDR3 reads CASSEKTTGPGITIYF. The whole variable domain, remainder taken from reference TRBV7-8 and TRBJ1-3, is GAGVSQSPRYKVAKRGQDVALRCDPISGHVSLFWYQQALGQGPEFLTYFQNEAQLDKSGLPSDRFFAERPEGSVSTLKIQRTQQEDSAVYLCASSEKTTGPGITIYFGEGSWLTVV.

Here the CDR3 reads CASSKGAQTYEQYF. The chain has TRBV18 and TRBJ2-7; without DNA, the TCRdb call of TRBD1 cannot be checked. Germline CDR1 is KGHSH and CDR2 is LQKENI. This CDR3 is 14 amino acids long.

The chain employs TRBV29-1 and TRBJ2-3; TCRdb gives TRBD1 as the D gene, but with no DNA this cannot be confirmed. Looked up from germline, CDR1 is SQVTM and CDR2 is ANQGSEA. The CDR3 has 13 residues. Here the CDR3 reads CSVEEGGSDTQYF.

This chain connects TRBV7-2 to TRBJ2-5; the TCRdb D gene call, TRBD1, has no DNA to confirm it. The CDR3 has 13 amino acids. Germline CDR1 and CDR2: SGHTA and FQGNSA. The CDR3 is CASRTRAEETQYF.

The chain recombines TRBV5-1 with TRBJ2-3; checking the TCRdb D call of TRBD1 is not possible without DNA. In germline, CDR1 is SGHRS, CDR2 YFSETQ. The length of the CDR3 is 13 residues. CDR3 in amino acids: CASRDGQTDTQYF.

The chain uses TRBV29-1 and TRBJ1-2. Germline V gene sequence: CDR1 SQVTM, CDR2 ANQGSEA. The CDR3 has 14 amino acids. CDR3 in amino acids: CSVDHREGDYGYTF.

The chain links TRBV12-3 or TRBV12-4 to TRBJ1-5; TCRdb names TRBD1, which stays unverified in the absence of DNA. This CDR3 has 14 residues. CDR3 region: CASSLGTGRQPQHF.

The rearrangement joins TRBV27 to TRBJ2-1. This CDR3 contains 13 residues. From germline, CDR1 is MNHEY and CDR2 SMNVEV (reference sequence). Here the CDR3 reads CASSYQEHHEQFF.

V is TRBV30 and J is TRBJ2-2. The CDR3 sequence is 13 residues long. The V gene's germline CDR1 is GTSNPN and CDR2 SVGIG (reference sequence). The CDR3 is CAWSVTSPGELFF.

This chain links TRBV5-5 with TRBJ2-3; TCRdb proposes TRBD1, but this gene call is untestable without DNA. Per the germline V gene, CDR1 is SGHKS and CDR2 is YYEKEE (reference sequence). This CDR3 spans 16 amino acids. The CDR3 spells CASSWIGGHDTDTQYF.

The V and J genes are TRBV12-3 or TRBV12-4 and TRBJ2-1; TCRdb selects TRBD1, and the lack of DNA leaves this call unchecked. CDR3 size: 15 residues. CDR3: CASTPGSPGYNEQFF.